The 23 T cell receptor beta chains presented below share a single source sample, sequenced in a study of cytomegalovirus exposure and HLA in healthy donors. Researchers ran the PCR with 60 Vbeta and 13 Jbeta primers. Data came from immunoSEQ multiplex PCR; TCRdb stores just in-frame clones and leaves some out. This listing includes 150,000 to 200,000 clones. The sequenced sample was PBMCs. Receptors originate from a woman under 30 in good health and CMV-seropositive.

CDR3 DNA sequence: TGTGCCAGTAGTAGCAGATTCGGGGAGCTGTTTTTT. It yields the protein CASSSRFGELFF. The chain is built from TRBV19 and TRBJ2-2; D remains ambiguous. V was pared by 4 bases and J by 7 bases, with 7 bases between. The CDR3 has 12 residues. The germline V gene has CDR1 LNHDA and CDR2 SQIVND (reference sequence). Looking up the rest from reference TRBV19 and TRBJ2-2 gives the full variable domain: DGGITQSPKYLFRKEGQNVTLSCEQNLNHDAMYWYRQDPGQGLRLIYYSQIVNDFQKGDIAEGYSVSREKKESFPLTVTSAQKNPTAFYLCASSSRFGELFFGEGSRLTVL.

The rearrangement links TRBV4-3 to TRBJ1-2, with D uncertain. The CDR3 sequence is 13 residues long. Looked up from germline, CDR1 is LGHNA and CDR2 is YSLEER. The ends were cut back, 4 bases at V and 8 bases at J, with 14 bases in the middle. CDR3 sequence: CASSPFAGLGYTF. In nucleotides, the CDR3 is TGCGCCAGCAGCCCCTTTGCAGGCCTAGGCTACACCTTC.

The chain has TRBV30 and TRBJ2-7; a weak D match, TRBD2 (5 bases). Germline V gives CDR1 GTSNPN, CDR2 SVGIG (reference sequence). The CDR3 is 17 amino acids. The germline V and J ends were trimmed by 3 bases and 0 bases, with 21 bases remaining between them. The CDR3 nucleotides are TGTGCCTGGAGATCGTGGAGGCTTCCCGAGGGCTCCTACGAGCAGTACTTC. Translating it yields CAWRSWRLPEGSYEQYF. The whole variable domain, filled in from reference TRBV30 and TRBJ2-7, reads SQTIHQWPATLVQPVGSPLSLECTVEGTSNPNLYWYRQAAGRGLQLLFYSVGIGQISSEVPQNLSASRPQDRQFILSSKKLLLSDSGFYLCAWRSWRLPEGSYEQYFGPGTRLTVT.

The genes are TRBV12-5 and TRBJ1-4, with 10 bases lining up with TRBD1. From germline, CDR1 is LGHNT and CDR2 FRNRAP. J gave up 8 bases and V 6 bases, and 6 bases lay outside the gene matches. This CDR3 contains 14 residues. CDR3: CASGMTGGDEKLFF. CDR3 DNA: TGTGCTAGTGGGATGACAGGGGGCGACGAAAAACTGTTTTTT.

The CDR3 here is CASSFRVEGPSSGNTIYF. In nucleotides, the CDR3 is TGTGCCAGCAGCTTTAGAGTCGAGGGCCCCAGCTCTGGAAACACCATATATTTT. This rearrangement joins TRBV7-2 to TRBJ1-3; no definite D call. The CDR3 loop spans 18 amino acids. CDR1 and CDR2 (germline): SGHTA, FQGNSA. Trimming cost V 3 bases and J 0 bases, with 18 bases left between them.

The CDR3 here is CASSPPNQEETQYF. Here the CDR3 DNA reads TGTGCCAGCAGCCCGCCTAACCAGGAAGAGACCCAGTACTTC. The J gene is TRBJ2-5, the V gene TRBV5-4; D gene ambiguous. This CDR3 region has 14 residues. Germline CDR1 SGHNT, CDR2 YYREEE (reference sequence). V lost 4 bases, J lost 3 bases, and 13 bases lay in between. The whole variable domain, remainder taken from reference TRBV5-4 and TRBJ2-5, is ETGVTQSPTHLIKTRGQQVTLRCSSQSGHNTVSWYQQALGQGPQFIFQYYREEENGRGNFPPRFSGLQFPNYSSELNVNALELDDSALYLCASSPPNQEETQYFGPGTRLLVL.

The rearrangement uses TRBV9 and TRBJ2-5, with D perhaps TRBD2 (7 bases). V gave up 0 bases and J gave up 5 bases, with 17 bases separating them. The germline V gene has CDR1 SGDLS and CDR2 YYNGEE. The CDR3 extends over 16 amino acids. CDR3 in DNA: TGTGCCAGCAGCGTAGCTGGTGGGGGGGGCGGGGAGACCCAGTACTTC. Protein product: CASSVAGGGGGETQYF.

The DNA of the CDR3 is TGTGCCACCCGGACTAGCGGGAAGGATACGCAGTATTTT. This translates into CATRTSGKDTQYF. The chain combines TRBV19 with TRBJ2-3, with 12 bases aligning to TRBD2. V was clipped by 10 bases and J by 6 bases; unmatched bases: 5. Germline values: CDR1 LNHDA, CDR2 SQIVND (reference sequence). CDR3 length: 13 residues.

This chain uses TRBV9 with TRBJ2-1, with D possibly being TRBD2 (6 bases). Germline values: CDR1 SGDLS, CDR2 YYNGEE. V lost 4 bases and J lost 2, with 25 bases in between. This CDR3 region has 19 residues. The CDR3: CASSLRPVDDPGAYNEQFF. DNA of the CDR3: TGTGCCAGCAGCCTTCGACCGGTGGACGACCCGGGAGCCTACAATGAGCAGTTCTTC.

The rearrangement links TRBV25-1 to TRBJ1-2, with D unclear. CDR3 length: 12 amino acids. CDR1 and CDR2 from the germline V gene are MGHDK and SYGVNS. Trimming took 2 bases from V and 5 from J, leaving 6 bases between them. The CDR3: CASSEQAYGYTF. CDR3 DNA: TGTGCCAGCAGTGAACAAGCGTATGGCTACACCTTC.

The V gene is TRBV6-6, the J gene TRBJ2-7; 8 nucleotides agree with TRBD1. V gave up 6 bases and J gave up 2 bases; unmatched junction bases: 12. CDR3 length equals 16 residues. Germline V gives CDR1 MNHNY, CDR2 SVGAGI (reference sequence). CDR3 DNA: TGTGCCAGCAGCACGATAGGGGAGACAGGGGCCTACGAGCAGTACTTC. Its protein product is CASSTIGETGAYEQYF.

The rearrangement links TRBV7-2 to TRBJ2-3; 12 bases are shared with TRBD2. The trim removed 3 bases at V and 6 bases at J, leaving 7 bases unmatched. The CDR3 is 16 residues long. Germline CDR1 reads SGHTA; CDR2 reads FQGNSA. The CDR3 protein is CASSFLAGGKVDTQYF. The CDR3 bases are TGTGCCAGCAGCTTTCTAGCGGGAGGGAAGGTCGATACGCAGTATTTT.

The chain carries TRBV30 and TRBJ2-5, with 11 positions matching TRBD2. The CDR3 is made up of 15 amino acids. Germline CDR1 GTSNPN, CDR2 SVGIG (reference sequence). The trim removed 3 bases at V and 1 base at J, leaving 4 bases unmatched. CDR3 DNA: TGTGCCTGGAGCCGACTAGCGGGGCCCCAAGAGACCCAGTACTTC. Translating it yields CAWSRLAGPQETQYF.

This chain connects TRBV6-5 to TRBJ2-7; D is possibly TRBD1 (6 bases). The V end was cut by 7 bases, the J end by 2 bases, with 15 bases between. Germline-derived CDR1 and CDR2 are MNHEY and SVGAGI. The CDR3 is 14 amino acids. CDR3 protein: CASTSRRTAYEQYF. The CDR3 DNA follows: TGTGCCAGCACCTCCCGCCGGACAGCCTACGAGCAGTACTTC.

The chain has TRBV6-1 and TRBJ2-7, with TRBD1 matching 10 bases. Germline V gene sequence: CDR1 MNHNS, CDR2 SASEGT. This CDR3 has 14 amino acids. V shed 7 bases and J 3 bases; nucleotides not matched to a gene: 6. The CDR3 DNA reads TGTGCCAGCACCGGACAGGGGGGGCACTACGAGCAGTACTTC. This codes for CASTGQGGHYEQYF.

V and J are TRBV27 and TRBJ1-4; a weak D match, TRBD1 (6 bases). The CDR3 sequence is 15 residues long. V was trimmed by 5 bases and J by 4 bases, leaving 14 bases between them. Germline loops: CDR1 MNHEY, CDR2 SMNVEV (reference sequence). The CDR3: CASSTRGTGNEKLFF. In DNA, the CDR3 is TGTGCCAGCAGTACGAGGGGGACGGGTAATGAAAAACTGTTTTTT.

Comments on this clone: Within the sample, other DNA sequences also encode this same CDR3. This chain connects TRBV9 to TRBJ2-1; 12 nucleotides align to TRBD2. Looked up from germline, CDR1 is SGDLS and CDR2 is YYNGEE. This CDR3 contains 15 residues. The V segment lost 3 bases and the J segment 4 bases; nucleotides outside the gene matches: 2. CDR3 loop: CASSDGTSGYNEQFF. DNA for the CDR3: TGTGCCAGCAGCGACGGGACTAGCGGGTACAATGAGCAGTTCTTC. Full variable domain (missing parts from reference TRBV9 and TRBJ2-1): DSGVTQTPKHLITATGQRVTLRCSPRSGDLSVYWYQQSLDQGLQFLIQYYNGEERAKGNILERFSAQQFPDLHSELNLSSLELGDSALYFCASSDGTSGYNEQFFGPGTRLTVL.

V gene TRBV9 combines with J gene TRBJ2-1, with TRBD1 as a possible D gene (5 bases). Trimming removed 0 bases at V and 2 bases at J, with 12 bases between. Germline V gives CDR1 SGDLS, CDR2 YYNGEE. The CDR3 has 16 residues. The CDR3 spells CASSVGVTVTYNEQFF. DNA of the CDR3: TGTGCCAGCAGCGTAGGGGTGACAGTAACCTACAATGAGCAGTTCTTC.

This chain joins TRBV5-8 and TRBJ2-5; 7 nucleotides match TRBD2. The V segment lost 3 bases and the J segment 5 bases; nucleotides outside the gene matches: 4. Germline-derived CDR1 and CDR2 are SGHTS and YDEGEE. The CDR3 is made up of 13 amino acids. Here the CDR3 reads CASSWTRGETQYF. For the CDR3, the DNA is TGTGCCAGCAGCTGGACGCGGGGGGAGACCCAGTACTTC.

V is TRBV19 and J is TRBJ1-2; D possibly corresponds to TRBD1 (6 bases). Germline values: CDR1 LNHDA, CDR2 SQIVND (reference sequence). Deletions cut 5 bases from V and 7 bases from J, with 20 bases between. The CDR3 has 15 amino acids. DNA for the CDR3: TGTGCCAGTAGTTCCTTCTCCGGCAGGGGCCTTGGCTACACCTTC. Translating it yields CASSSFSGRGLGYTF.

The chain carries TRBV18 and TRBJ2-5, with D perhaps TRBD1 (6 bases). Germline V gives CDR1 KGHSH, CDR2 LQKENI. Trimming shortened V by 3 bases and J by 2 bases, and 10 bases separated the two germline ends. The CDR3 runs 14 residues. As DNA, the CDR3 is TGTGCCAGCTCACCGACCGGACAGCAAGAGACCCAGTACTTC. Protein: CASSPTGQQETQYF.

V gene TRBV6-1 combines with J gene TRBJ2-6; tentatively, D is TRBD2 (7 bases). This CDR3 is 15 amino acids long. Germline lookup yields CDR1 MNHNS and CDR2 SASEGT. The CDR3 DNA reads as TGTGCGGGGGGGCAGGGAGCAATGGGGGCCAACGTCCTGACTTTC. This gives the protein CAGGQGAMGANVLTF.

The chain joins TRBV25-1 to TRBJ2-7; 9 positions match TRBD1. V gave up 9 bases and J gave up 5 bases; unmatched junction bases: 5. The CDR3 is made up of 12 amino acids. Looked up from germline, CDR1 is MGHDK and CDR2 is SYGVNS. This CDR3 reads CASQTGGNEQYF. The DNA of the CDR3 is TGTGCCAGTCAGACAGGGGGAAACGAGCAGTACTTC.